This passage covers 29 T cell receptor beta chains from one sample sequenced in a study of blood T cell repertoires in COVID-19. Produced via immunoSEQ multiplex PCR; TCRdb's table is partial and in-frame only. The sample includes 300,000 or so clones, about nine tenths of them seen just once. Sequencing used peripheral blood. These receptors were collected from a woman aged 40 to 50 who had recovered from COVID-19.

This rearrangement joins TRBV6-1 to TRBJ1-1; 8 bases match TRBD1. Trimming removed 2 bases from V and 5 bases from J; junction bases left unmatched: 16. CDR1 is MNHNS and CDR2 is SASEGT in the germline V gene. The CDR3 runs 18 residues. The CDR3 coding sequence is TGTGCCAGCAGTGAACCGACAGGGGCAATTCCTTTTCGGACTGAAGCTTTCTTT. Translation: CASSEPTGAIPFRTEAFF.

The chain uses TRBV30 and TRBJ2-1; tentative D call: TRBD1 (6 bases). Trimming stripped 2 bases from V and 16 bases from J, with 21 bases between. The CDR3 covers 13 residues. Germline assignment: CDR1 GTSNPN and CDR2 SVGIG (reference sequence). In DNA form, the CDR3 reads TGTGCCTGGAGTAATATATTGGACAGTATGAAATTCTTC. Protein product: CAWSNILDSMKFF.

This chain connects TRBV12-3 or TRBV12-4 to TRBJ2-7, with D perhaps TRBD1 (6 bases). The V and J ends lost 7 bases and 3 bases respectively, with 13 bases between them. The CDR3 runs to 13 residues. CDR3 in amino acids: CASTFTGIYEQYF. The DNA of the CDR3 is TGTGCCAGCACTTTTACAGGGATCTACGAGCAGTACTTC.

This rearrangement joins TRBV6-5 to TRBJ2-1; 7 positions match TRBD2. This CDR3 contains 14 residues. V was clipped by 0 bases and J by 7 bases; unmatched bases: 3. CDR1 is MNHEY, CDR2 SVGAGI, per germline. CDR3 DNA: TGTGCCAGCAGTTACTCGAGCGGGGAGAATGAGCAGTTCTTC. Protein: CASSYSSGENEQFF.

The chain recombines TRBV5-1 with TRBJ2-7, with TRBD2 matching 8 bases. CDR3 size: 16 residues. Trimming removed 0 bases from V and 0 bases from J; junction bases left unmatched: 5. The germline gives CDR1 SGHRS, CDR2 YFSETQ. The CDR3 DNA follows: TGCGCCAGCAGCTTGGCGGAGCGGGGGAGCTCCTACGAGCAGTACTTC. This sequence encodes CASSLAERGSSYEQYF.

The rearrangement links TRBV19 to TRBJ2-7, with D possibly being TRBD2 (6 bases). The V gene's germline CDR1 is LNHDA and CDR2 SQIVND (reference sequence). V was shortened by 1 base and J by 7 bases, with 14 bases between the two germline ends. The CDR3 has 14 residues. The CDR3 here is CASSIAGTPTEQYF. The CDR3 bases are TGTGCCAGTAGTATAGCAGGGACTCCTACGGAGCAGTACTTC.

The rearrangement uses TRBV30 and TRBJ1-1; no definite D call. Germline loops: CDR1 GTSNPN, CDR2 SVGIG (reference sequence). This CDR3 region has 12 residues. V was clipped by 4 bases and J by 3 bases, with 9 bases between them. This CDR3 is CAWTLGDTEAFF. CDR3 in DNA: TGTGCCTGGACTTTGGGAGACACTGAAGCTTTCTTT. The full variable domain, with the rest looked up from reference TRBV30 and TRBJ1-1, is SQTIHQWPATLVQPVGSPLSLECTVEGTSNPNLYWYRQAAGRGLQLLFYSVGIGQISSEVPQNLSASRPQDRQFILSSKKLLLSDSGFYLCAWTLGDTEAFFGQGTRLTVV.

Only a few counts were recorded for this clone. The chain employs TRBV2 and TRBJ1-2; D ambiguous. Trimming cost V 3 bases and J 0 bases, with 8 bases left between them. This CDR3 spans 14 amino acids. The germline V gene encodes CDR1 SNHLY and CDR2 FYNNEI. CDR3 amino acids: CASSEALTNYGYTF. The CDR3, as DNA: TGTGCCAGCAGTGAGGCACTAACTAACTATGGCTACACCTTC.

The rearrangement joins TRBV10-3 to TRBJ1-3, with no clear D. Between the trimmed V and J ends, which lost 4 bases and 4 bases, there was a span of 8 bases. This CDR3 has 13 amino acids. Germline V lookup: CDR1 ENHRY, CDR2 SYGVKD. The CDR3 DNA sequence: TGTGCCATCAGTGGTTCCTCGGGAAACACCATATATTTT. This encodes CAISGSSGNTIYF.

CDR3 nucleotide sequence: TGTGCCAGCAGCTTAGTGACATCCTCCCAGTACTTC. Encoded protein: CASSLVTSSQYF. This chain joins TRBV13 and TRBJ2-5; no clear D. The CDR3 totals 12 residues. V lost 1 base and J 9 bases, leaving 9 bases between the germline ends. The germline V gene has CDR1 PRHDT and CDR2 FYEKMQ (reference sequence).

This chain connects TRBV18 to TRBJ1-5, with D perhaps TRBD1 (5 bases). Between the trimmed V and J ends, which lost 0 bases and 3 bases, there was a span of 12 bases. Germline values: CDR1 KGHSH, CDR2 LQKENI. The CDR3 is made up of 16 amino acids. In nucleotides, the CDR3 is TGTGCCAGCTCACCACCGGGCAGGGCTTTCAATCAGCCCCAGCATTTT. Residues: CASSPPGRAFNQPQHF.

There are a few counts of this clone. CDR3 sequence (DNA): TGTGCCTGGAGCCCTAGGAACACTGAAGCTTTCTTT. Encoded protein: CAWSPRNTEAFF. This chain connects TRBV30 to TRBJ1-1; D gene ambiguous. The CDR3 runs to 12 residues. Germline V gene sequence: CDR1 GTSNPN, CDR2 SVGIG (reference sequence). V was cut by 3 bases and J by 1 base, with 6 bases left in between.

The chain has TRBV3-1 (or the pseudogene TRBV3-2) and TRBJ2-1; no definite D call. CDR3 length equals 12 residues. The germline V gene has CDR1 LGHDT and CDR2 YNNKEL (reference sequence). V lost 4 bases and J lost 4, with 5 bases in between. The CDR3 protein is CASSRAYNEQFF. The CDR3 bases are TGTGCCAGCAGCCGCGCTTACAATGAGCAGTTCTTC.

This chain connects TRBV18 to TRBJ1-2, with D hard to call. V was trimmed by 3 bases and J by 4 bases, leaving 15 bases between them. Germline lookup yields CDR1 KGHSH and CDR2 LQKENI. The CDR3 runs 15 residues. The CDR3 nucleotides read TGTGCCAGCTCACCTACTGAGTTGGAGGGCTATGGCTACACCTTC. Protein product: CASSPTELEGYGYTF.

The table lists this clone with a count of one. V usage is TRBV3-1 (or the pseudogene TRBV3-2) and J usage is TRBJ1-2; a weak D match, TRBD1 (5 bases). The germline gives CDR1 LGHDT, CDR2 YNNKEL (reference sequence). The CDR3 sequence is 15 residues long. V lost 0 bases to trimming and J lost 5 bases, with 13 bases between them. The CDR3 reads CASSQEGARGYGYTF. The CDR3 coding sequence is TGTGCCAGCAGCCAAGAAGGGGCGCGCGGATATGGCTACACCTTC.

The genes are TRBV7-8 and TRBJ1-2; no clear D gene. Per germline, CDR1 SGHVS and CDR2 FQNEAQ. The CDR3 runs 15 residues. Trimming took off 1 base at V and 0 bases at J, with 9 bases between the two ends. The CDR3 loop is CASSLVRSTNYGYTF. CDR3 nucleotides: TGTGCCAGCAGCTTAGTCAGGTCAACTAACTATGGCTACACCTTC.

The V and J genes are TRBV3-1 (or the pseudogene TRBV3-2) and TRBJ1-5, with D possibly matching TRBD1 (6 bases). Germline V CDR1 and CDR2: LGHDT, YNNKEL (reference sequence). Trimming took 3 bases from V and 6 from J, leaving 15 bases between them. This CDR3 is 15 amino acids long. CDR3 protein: CASSHGHRETQPQHF. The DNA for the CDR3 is TGTGCCAGCAGCCATGGACACAGGGAAACTCAGCCCCAGCATTTT.

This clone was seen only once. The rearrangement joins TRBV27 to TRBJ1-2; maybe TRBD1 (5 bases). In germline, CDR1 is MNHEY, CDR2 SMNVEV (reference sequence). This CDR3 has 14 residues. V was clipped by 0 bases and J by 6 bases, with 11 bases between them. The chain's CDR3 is CASSLSSPRDGYTF. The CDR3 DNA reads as TGTGCCAGCAGTTTATCGAGCCCCAGGGATGGCTACACCTTC.

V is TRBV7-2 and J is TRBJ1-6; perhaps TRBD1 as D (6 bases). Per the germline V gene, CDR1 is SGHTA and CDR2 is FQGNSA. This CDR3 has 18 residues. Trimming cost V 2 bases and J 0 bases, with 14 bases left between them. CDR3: CASSLTDRISSYNSPLHF. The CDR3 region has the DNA TGTGCCAGCAGCTTAACAGACAGGATAAGCTCCTATAATTCACCCCTCCACTTT.

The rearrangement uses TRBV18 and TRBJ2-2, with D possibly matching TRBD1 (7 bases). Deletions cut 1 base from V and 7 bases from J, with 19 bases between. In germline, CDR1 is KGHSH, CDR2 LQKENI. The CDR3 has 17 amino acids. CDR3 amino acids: CASSPLLIGGGVGELFF. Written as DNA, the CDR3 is TGTGCCAGCTCACCACTGTTGATTGGAGGGGGCGTCGGGGAGCTGTTTTTT.

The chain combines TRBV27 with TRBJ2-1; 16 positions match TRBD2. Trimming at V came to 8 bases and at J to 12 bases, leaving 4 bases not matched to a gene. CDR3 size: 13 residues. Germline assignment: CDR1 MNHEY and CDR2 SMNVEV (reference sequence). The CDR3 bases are TGTGCCAGCGGGACTAGCGGGGGGGCAGGGCAGTTCTTC. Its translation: CASGTSGGAGQFF.

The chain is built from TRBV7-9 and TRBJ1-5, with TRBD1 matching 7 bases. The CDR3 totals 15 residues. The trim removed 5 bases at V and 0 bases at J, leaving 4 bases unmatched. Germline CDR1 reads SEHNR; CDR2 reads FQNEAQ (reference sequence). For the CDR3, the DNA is TGTGCCAGCAGCCAGGGACAGAGTAGCAATCAGCCCCAGCATTTT. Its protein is CASSQGQSSNQPQHF.

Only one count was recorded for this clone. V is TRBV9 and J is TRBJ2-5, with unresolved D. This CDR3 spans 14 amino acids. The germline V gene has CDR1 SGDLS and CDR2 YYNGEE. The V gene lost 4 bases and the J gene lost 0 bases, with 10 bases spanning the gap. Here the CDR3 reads CASSLNSHQETQYF. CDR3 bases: TGTGCCAGCAGCCTAAACAGTCACCAAGAGACCCAGTACTTC.

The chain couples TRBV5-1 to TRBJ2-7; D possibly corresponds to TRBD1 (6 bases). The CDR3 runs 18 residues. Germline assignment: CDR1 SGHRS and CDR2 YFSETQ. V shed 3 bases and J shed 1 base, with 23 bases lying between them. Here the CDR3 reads CASSSLNPGRGDSYEQYF. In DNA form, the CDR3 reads TGCGCCAGCAGCTCATTAAACCCAGGCAGGGGCGATTCCTACGAGCAGTACTTC.

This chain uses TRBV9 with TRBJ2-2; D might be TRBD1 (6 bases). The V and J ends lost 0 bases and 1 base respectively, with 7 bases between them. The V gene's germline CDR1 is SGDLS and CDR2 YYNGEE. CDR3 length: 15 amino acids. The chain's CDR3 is CASSVEGQNTGELFF. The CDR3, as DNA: TGTGCCAGCAGCGTAGAGGGACAGAACACCGGGGAGCTGTTTTTT.

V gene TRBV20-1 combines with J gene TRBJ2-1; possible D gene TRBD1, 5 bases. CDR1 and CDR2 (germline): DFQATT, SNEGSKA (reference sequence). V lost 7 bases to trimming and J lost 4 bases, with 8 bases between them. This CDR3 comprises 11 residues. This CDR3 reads CSVDRYNEQFF. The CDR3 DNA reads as TGCAGTGTCGACAGATACAATGAGCAGTTCTTC.

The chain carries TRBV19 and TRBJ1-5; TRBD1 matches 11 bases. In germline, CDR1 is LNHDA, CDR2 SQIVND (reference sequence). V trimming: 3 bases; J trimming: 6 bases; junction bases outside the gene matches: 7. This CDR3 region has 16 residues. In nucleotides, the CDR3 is TGTGCCAGTAGTATGAGGACAGGGGGCGCGGGTCAGCCCCAGCATTTT. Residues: CASSMRTGGAGQPQHF.

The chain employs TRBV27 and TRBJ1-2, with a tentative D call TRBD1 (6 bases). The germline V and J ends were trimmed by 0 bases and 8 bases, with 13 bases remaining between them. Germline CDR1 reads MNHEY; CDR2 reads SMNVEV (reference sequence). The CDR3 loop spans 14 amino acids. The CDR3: CASSLSAGVGGYTF. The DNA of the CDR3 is TGTGCCAGCAGTTTATCCGCAGGGGTAGGAGGCTACACCTTC.

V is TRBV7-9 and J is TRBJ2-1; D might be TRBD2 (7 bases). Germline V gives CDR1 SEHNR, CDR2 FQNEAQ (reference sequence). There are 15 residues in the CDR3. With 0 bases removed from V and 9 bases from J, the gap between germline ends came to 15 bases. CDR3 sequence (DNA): TGTGCCAGCAGCTTAGCGGGGGGGGCGACGGGTGAGCAGTTCTTC. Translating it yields CASSLAGGATGEQFF.